These T cell receptor beta chains were read from a single sample in a study of T cells expressing NK-cell markers. TCRdb re-called the 5' RACE reads and shows each CDR3 protein once, DNA omitted. This repertoire includes fewer than 40,000 distinct CDR3 sequences. Sequenced material: blood T cells: a sorted CD56 or NKG2C T cell subset, CD4+ or CD8+ T cells, or bulk PBMC T cells (not recorded which). The receptor set was obtained from a woman aged 18-70 years in good health. CDR3s include the opening cysteine and the closing phenylalanine or tryptophan.

TRBJ1-1,TRBV7-9,CASSFSNTEAFF
TRBJ2-5,TRBV20-1,CSARAHRVYQETQYF
TRBJ1-1,TRBV13,CASSLVQNTEAFF
TRBJ1-2,TRBV7-9,CAIRINYGYTF
TRBJ2-3,TRBV5-5,CASSGPLVTDTQYF
TRBJ2-7,TRBV7-8,CASSLEGLGDRVYEQYF
TRBJ2-5,TRBV2,CASSLGTSGGSYQETQYF
TRBJ1-5,TRBV12-3/TRBV12-4,CASSLERGLSNQPQHF
TRBJ2-5,TRBV6-1,CASTVLGGLQETQYF
TRBJ2-7,TRBV7-9,CASSPLDSSYEQYF
TRBJ2-7,TRBV3-1,CASSSKWAPYEQYF
TRBJ2-7,TRBV12-3/TRBV12-4,CASRGRSPYEQYF
TRBJ2-1,TRBV9,CASSVSLGSQVEQFF
TRBJ2-5,TRBV5-4,CASSLGTLTRIQETQYF
TRBJ1-1,TRBV5-1,CASSPGKYTEAFF
TRBJ2-3,TRBV5-1,CASSDPSTDTQYF
TRBJ1-1,TRBV4-1,CASSQDNWLGTEAFF
TRBJ2-7,TRBV7-6,CASSKIAGDYEQYF
TRBJ1-1,TRBV6-2/TRBV6-3,CASSRTVLYTEAFF
TRBJ1-1,TRBV9,CASSVDRGRDTEAFF
TRBJ1-5,TRBV13,CASSPQGVQPQHF
TRBJ1-2,TRBV12-3/TRBV12-4,CASSLSPSGYGYTF
TRBJ2-7,TRBV27,CASSFYSGTSKISMPDEQYF
TRBJ2-4,TRBV5-1,CASSGSGTLAKNIQYF
TRBJ1-1,TRBV3-1,CASSPQGALNTEAFF
TRBJ1-1,TRBV7-3,CASRVDGSFMNTEAFF
TRBJ1-3,TRBV5-8,CASSLVVVRQVGNTIYF
TRBJ2-7,TRBV15,CATSRVFDEQYF
TRBJ2-5,TRBV6-1,CASMLPPGETQYF
TRBJ2-2,TRBV11-2,CASSFLGGSSGELFF
TRBJ2-7,TRBV6-6,CASSLTIHEQYF
TRBJ2-1,TRBV5-5,CASSLGWGAYNEQFF
TRBJ2-2,TRBV20-1,CSARPTLDPPGELFF
TRBJ2-1,TRBV4-1,CASSQEEGYRPLYNEQFF
TRBJ2-5,TRBV11-1,CASSFGARSQETQYF
TRBJ1-2,TRBV14,CASSQPGQGMNGYTF
TRBJ1-2,TRBV6-5,CASSYSSPGQGANYGYTF
TRBJ2-3,TRBV11-2,CASSQSAGVADTQYF
TRBJ2-6,TRBV27,CASSFSAGANVLTF
TRBJ1-5,TRBV29-1,CSVEETGGSGQPQHF
TRBJ2-6,TRBV3-1,CASSVFFGLPWGSGANVLTF
TRBJ2-7,TRBV6-5,CASSYSSISEQYF
TRBJ2-7,TRBV4-1,CASSQDYASYEQYF
TRBJ2-3,TRBV13,CASRPGLASDTQYF
TRBJ2-7,TRBV6-5,CASSYSTSGSLEQYF
TRBJ1-4,TRBV6-6,CASTLTPPVEKLFF
TRBJ2-3,TRBV7-8,CASSLSGRGTDTQYF
TRBJ1-3,TRBV5-6,CASSLGQGLDTIYF
TRBJ2-3,TRBV27,CASSLEAGGPIDTQYF
TRBJ2-7,TRBV4-1,CASSQGLVAYEQYF